This paragraph covers one TCR beta chain sequence. This clone's antigen is unknown. No clone much larger than this one lies a single base away; base qualities are absent. Every donor in the study was a healthy Caucasian. Three pairs of female monozygotic twins, all aged about 18 to 30 years, were included in the twin cohort. Positive isolation kits from Invitrogen were used to isolate the CD4+ and CD8+ T cell populations. These data come from a study of identical twins (dated by TCRdb to 2016 to 2018). For the study in its entirety: To test whether fetal clonotypes persist, this study deep-sequenced TCR alpha and beta repertoires from monozygotic twins, from unrelated adults of various ages, and from cord blood. Replicate twin experiments were performed at different times using different library preparation protocols to rule out contamination. Summary of the overall study and its limitations: Out-of-frame TCR alpha sequences shared between twins showed an excess of low generation-probability sequences compared with coincidental sharing between unrelated individuals. Out-of-frame TCR alpha sharing in monozygotic twins was systematically underestimated by recombination models, whereas sharing between unrelated individuals was in agreement with the recombination models. Abundant cord blood beta clonotypes had fewer insertions, young adult naive repertoires showed a similar but weaker trend, and memory repertoires showed no such trend. A weaker excess of twin sharing was found in beta out-of-frame sequences because the signal-to-noise ratio was lowered by fewer shared sequences. Because the same donors could not be followed over many years, the conclusions relied on cross-sectional statistical analysis. Invariant T cells such as MAIT and iNKT could partly confound zero-insertion analyses, although diverse VJ usage argued against such confounding for most clonotypes.

Library generation was performed with 5' RACE. The instrument was an Illumina HiSeq 2000. Template switching introduced a universal primer binding site; the final cDNA contained a unique molecular identifier, enabling accurate counting of TCR cDNA molecules. Specific primers in the conserved constant-segment region were used to synthesize first-strand cDNA for TCR alpha and beta chains. To control for contamination, every cDNA library was double barcoded, receiving both a SMART-Mk sample barcode and Illumina barcodes. TruSeq adapter sequences along with Illumina sample barcodes were introduced in two successive PCR steps. The Illumina HiSeq platform was used with custom primers to sequence TCR alpha and beta cDNA libraries. As for the authors' bioinformatics: MiGEC was used to process raw reads and extract unique molecular identifiers, and MiXCR was used to find CDR3 positions. Recombination models were inferred per individual with the repgenHMM and IGoR tools using an EM algorithm. The analysis of shared clonotypes was done with the tcR package in R, with sharing normalized by the product of cloneset sizes. To study raw recombination free of thymic and clonal selection effects, out-of-frame nonproductive sequences were analyzed. TCRdb applied fastp at Q25 and MiXCR to the public reads, then kept only in-frame beta chains. Each CDR3 protein gets just one entry, which takes the most common genes and DNA from the rows behind it. These V and J calls are TCRdb output, not the study's own analysis. The sample data list 400,000 to 550,000 distinct CDR3 sequences, and about 24% of these were observed just once. Around 3% of the sample comes from the top ten.

From the cysteine up to the phenylalanine, the CDR3 has a length of 16 residues. Of the read, only the CDR3 DNA is kept; its 48 bases are in frame from base 1. CDR1 LGHDT and CDR2 YNNKEL were looked up in the germline V gene (reference sequence). The V and J ends are trimmed by 1 base and 1 base, leaving 11 bases between them. This sample was also put to use in a study of T cells expressing NK-cell markers. As the second paper documents: Three sorted T-cell subsets (CD3+CD56+NKG2C+, CD3+CD56+NKG2C- and CD3+CD56-NKG2C+) from roughly eight donors had their TCR beta-chain repertoires profiled. Among the eight sequenced donors, seven were HCMV-seropositive and one was HCMV-seronegative. In several experiments an anti-gammadeltaTCR antibody was added to restrict sorting to alphabetaTCR-expressing T cells. In a handful of donors, the dominant CD3+CD56+NKG2C+ clonotypes were found to rank among the top 10 CD8+ clonotypes and to make up about 1.0-7.5% of CD8+ T cells. Those dominant clonotypes were again the most abundant among CD3+CD56-NKG2C+ cells in a handful of donors, at about 25-60.1%. Whether the expanded NKG2C-expressing T cell clones were specific for HCMV antigens remained unclear. All eight donors whose samples were sequenced were randomly selected healthy volunteers, three of them men and five women. HCMV-specific IgG was detected in serum with a commercial ELISA kit to determine HCMV serostatus. MIGEC was used to demultiplex reads and group the reads by UMI, and MiTCR was used to assemble and quantify clonotypes. To remove erroneous sequences, TCR cDNA sequences were retained only when supported by two or more reads. Downstream repertoire analysis used the tcR package, and clonotypes were matched across fractions by CDR3 nucleotide sequence plus V segment. VDJmatch was used to annotate antigen specificity against VDJdb, with one amino acid substitution in CDR3 allowed.

The sequence derives from a woman aged 18-29 years in good health. Sequenced sample: CD4+ T cells sorted from blood. The rearranged chain carries TRBV3-1 and TRBJ2-1; TRBD2 is possibly the D segment (6 matching bases). The DNA is TGTGCCAGCAGCCAAGGGGGGGATAGATCCTACAATGAGCAGTTCTTC. Translated, it gives CASSQGGDRSYNEQFF.